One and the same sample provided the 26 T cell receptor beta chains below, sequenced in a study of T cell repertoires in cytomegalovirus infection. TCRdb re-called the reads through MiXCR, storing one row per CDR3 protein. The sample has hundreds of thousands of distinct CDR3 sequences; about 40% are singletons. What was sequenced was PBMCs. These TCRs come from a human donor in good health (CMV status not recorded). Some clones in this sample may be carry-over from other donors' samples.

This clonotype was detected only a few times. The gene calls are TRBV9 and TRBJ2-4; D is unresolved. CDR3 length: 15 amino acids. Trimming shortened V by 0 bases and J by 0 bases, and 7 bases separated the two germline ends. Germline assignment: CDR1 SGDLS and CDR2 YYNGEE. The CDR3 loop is CASSVGISAKNIQYF. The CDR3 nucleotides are TGTGCCAGCAGCGTAGGTATCTCAGCCAAAAACATTCAGTACTTC. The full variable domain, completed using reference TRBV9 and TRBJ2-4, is DSGVTQTPKHLITATGQRVTLRCSPRSGDLSVYWYQQSLDQGLQFLIQYYNGEERAKGNILERFSAQQFPDLHSELNLSSLELGDSALYFCASSVGISAKNIQYFGAGTRLSVL.

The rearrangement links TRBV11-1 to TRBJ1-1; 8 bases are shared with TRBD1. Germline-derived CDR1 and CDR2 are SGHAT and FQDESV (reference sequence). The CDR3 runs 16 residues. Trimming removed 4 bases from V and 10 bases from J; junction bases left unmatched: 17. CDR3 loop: CASSSPHPGQGVGAFF. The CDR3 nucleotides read TGTGCCAGCAGCTCACCCCATCCAGGACAGGGAGTAGGAGCTTTCTTT.

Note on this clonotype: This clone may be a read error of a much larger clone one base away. The CDR3 sequence: CASLPFWSRGASPEAFF. The CDR3 DNA reads TGTGCCAGTTTACCCTTTTGGTCTAGGGGGGCTAGCCCTGAAGCTTTCTTT. The V gene is TRBV2, the J gene TRBJ1-1, with D possibly matching TRBD1 (6 bases). CDR1 and CDR2 (germline): SNHLY, FYNNEI. The CDR3 covers 17 residues. Trimming stripped 9 bases from V and 6 bases from J, with 29 bases between.

The CDR3 reads CASSRGKQGATEAFF. CDR3 DNA: TGCGCCAGCAGTAGGGGCAAGCAGGGGGCAACTGAAGCTTTCTTT. The genes are TRBV10-1 and TRBJ1-1; 8 bases agree with TRBD1. Germline V CDR1 and CDR2: WNHNN, SYGVQD (reference sequence). J gave up 5 bases and V 5 bases, and 10 bases lay outside the gene matches. The CDR3 covers 15 residues.

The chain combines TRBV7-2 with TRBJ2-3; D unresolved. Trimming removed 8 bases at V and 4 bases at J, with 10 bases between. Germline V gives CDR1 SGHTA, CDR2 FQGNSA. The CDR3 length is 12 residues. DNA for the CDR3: TGTGCCAGCCGGTTCCCCGCAGATACGCAGTATTTT. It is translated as CASRFPADTQYF. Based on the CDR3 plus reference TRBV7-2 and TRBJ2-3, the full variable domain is GAGVSQSPSNKVTEKGKDVELRCDPISGHTALYWYRQSLGQGLEFLIYFQGNSAPDKSGLPSDRFSAERTGGSVSTLTIQRTQQEDSAVYLCASRFPADTQYFGPGTRLTVL.

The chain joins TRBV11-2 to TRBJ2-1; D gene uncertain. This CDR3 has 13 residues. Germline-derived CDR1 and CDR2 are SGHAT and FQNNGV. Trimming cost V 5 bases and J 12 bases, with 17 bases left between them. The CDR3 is CASSPDLPSVQFF. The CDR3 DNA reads TGTGCCAGCAGCCCGGACCTACCCAGCGTGCAGTTCTTC.

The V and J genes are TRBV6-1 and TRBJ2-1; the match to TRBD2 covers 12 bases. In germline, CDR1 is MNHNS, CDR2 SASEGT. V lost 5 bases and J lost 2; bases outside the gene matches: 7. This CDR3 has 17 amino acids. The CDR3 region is CASSTTGLAGTYNEQFF. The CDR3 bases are TGTGCCAGCAGTACGACAGGACTAGCGGGAACCTACAATGAGCAGTTCTTC.

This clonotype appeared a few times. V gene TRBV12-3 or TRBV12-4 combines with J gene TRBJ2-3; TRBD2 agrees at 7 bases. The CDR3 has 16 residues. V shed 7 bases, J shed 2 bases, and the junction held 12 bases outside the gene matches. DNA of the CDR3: TGTGCCAGCACCTTTTCCGAGGGAGGGCCCACAGATACGCAGTATTTT. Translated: CASTFSEGGPTDTQYF.

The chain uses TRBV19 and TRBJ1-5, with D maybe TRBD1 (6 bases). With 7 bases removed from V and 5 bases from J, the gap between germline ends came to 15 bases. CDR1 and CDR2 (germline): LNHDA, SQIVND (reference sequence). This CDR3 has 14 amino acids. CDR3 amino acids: CASMRGAGYQPQHF. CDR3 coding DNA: TGTGCCAGTATGCGGGGGGCAGGGTATCAGCCCCAGCATTTT.

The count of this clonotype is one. The CDR3 here is CASSQVNNEKLFF. The CDR3 DNA follows: TGCGCCAGCAGCCAAGTCAATAATGAAAAACTGTTTTTT. The chain recombines TRBV4-1 with TRBJ1-4; D unresolved. CDR1 MGHRA and CDR2 YSYEKL come from the germline V gene. CDR3 length equals 13 residues. Trimming left V 1 base short and J 4 bases short, with 4 bases between.

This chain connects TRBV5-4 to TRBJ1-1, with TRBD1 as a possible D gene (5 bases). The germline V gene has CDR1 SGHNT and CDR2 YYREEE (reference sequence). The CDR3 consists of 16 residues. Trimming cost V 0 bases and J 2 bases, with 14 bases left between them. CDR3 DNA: TGTGCCAGCAGCTTGGAAGTGGGGACGATTAACACTGAAGCTTTCTTT. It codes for CASSLEVGTINTEAFF.

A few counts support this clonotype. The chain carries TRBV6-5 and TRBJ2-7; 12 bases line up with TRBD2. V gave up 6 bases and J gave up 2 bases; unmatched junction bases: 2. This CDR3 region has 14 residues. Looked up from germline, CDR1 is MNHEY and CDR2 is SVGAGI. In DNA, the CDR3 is TGTGCCAGCAGGACTAGCGGGAGACCCTACGAGCAGTACTTC. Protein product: CASRTSGRPYEQYF.

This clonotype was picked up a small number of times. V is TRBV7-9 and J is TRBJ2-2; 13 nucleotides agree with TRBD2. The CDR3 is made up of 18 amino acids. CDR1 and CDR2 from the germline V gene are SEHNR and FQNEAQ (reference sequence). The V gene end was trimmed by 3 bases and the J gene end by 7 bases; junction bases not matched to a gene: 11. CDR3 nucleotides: TGTGCCAGCAGCTTCCTACTAGCGGGAGGGCCAAAAGACGGGGAGCTGTTTTTT. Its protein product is CASSFLLAGGPKDGELFF.

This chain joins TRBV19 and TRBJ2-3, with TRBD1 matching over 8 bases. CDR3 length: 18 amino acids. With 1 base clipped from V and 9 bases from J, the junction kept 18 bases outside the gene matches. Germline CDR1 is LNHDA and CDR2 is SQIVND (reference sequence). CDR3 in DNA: TGTGCCAGTAGTATAGGAAAAACGTCAGGGGGCGTTCGGGAGACGCAGTATTTT. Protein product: CASSIGKTSGGVRETQYF.

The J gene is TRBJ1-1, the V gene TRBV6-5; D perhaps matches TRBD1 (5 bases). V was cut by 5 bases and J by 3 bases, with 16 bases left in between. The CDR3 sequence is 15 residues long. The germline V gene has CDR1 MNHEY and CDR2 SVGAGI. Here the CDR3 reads CASSELGELYTEAFF. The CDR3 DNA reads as TGTGCCAGCAGTGAATTGGGGGAGTTGTACACTGAAGCTTTCTTT.

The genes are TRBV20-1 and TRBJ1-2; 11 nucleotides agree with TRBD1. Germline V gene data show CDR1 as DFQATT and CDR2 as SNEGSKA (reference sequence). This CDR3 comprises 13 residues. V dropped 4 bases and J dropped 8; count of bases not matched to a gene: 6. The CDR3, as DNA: TGCAGTGCTAACCGGGACAGGGGGTTCGGCTACACCTTC. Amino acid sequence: CSANRDRGFGYTF.

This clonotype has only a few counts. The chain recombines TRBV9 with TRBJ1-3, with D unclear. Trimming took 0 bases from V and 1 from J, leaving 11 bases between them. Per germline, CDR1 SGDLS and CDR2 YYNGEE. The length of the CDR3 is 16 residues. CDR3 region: CASSVAVVMSGNTIYF. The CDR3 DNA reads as TGTGCCAGCAGCGTAGCAGTAGTTATGTCTGGAAACACCATATATTTT.

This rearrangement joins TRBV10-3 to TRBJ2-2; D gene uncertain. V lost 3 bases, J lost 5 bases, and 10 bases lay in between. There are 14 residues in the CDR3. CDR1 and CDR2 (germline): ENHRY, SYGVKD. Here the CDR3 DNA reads TGTGCCATCAGTGATAGAAGGGTTACCGGGGAGCTGTTTTTT. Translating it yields CAISDRRVTGELFF.

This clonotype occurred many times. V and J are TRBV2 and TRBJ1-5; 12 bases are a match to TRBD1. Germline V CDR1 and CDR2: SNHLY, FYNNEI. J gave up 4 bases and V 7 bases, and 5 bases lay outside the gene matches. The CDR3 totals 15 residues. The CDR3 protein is CASMGQGAENQPQHF. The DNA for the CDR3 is TGTGCCAGCATGGGACAGGGGGCAGAGAATCAGCCCCAGCATTTT.

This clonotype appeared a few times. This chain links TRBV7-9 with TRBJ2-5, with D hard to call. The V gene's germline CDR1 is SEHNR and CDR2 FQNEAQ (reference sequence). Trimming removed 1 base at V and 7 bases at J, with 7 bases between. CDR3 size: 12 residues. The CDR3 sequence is CASSLVPRTQYF. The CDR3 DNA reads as TGTGCCAGCAGCTTAGTCCCACGGACCCAGTACTTC.

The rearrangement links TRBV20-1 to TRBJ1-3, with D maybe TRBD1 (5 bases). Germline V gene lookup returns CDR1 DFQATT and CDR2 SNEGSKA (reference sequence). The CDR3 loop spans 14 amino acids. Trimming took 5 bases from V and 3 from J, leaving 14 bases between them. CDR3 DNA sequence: TGCAGTGCTCTTAGCCCGGGACTTGGAAACACCATATATTTT. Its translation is CSALSPGLGNTIYF.

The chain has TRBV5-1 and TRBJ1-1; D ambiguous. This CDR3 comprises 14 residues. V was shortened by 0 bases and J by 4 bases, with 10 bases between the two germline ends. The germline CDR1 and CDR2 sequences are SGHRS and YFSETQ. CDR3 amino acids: CASSLVGPGTEAFF. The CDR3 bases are TGCGCCAGCAGCTTGGTGGGTCCCGGCACTGAAGCTTTCTTT.

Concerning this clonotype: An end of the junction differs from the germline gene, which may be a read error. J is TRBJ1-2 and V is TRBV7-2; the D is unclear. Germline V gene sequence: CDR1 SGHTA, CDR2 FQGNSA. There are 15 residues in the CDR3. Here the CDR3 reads CASSLWTPTIEGCTF. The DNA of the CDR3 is TGTGCCAGCAGCTTATGGACCCCCACGATTGAGGGCTGCACCTTC.

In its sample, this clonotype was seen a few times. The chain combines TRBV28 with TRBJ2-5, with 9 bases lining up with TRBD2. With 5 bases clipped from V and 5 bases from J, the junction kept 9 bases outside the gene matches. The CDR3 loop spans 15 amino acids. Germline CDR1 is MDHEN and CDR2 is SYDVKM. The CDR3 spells CASSDSGGQGETQYF. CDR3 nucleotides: TGTGCCAGCAGTGATAGCGGGGGCCAGGGGGAGACCCAGTACTTC.

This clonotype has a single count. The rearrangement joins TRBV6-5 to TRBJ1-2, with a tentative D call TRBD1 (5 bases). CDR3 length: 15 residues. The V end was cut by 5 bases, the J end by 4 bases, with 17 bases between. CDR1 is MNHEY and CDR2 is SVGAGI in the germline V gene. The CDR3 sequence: CASSAPGRPFYGYTF. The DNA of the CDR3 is TGTGCCAGCAGTGCCCCGGGGCGCCCCTTCTATGGCTACACCTTC.

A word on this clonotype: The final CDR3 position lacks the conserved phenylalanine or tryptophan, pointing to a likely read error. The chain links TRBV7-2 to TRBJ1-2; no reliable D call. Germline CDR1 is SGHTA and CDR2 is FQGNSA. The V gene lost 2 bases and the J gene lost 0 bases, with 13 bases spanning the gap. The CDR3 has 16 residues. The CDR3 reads CASSLLSSTSNYGYTL. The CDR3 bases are TGTGCCAGCAGCTTATTGAGCTCTACCTCTAACTATGGCTACACCTTA.